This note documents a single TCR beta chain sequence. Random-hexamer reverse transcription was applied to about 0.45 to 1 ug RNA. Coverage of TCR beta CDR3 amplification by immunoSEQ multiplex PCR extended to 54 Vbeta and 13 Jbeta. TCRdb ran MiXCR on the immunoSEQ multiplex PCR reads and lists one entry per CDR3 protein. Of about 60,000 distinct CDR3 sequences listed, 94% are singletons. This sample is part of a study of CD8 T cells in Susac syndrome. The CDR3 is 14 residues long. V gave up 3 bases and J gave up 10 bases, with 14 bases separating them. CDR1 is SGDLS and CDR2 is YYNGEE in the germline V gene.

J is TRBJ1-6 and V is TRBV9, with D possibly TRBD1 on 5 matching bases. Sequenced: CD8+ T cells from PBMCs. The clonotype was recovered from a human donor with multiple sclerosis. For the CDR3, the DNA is TGTGCCAGCAGCGCCCCCGAGGGGCTCTCACCCCTCCACTTT. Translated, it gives CASSAPEGLSPLHF.